This is a list of T cell receptor beta chains from one sample in a study of vaccination and CD4 T cells after COVID-19. One entry per CDR3 protein, called by TCRdb with MiXCR from the PCR reads. The table records fewer than 13,000 distinct CDR3 sequences, 35% to 45% of them present only once. These receptors have no known antigen. Sequencing was performed on CD4+ T cells from blood, cultured in vitro. The source of these receptors is a human donor in good health. Each CDR3 is given with its conserved first and last residue. A D gene is named only where the DNA matches it firmly. Rows may omit the clone size; those that give it use once, few, many or a size class.

j_call clone_size v_call d_call cdr3_nt cdr3_aa
TRBJ2-1 few TRBV10-3 TRBD2 TGTGCCATCAGTGATCCGACTAGCGGGATGGGGGACTCCTACAATGAGCAGTTCTTC CAISDPTSGMGDSYNEQFF
TRBJ1-2 NA TRBV7-3 NA TGTGCCAGCAGCTTAACGAGCGGGGGGCAGAACTATGGCTACACCTTC CASSLTSGGQNYGYTF
TRBJ1-5 NA TRBV10-3 NA TGTGCCATCAGTGAGCTGGAGGGCAATCAGCCCCAGCATTTT CAISELEGNQPQHF
TRBJ2-3 NA TRBV7-6 NA TGTGCCAGCAGCTTATGGGGTGGGGCCACAGATACGCAGTATTTT CASSLWGGATDTQYF
TRBJ1-6 NA TRBV20-1 NA TGCAGTGCCAGCCTGAGCAGGGGAAATAATTCACCCCTCCACTTT CSASLSRGNNSPLHF
TRBJ2-1 NA TRBV27 NA TGTGCCAGCAGTTTCTGGGGGGAGAGGCAGTTCTTC CASSFWGERQFF
TRBJ1-2 NA TRBV18 TRBD1 TGTGCCAGCTCTCAGAAGACAGGGGGCGACTATGGCTACACCTTC CASSQKTGGDYGYTF
TRBJ2-1 few TRBV19 NA TGTGCCAGTAGTTTTGTTGGCAATGAGCAGTTCTTC CASSFVGNEQFF
TRBJ2-2 NA TRBV4-3 NA TGCGCCAGCAGCGCCGGGTACACCGGGGAGCTGTTTTTT CASSAGYTGELFF
TRBJ1-2 few TRBV9 TRBD1 TGTGCCAGCAGCGTAGCGGGACAGACTAACTATGGCTACACCTTC CASSVAGQTNYGYTF
TRBJ2-7 NA TRBV28 NA TGTGCCAGCAGTTTAAGCTTGCGGGGATCCTACGAGCAGTACTTC CASSLSLRGSYEQYF